This T cell receptor (beta chain) derives from a study of identical twins. One entry per CDR3 protein results from TCRdb running MiXCR on the 5' RACE reads. Of approximately 230,000 distinct CDR3 sequences in the sample, 6.5% to 8% were seen once. The table lists this clonotype with many counts. The V gene lost 0 bases and the J gene lost 0 bases, with 9 bases spanning the gap. This CDR3 has 15 residues. Germline assignment: CDR1 SGHNT and CDR2 YYREEE (reference sequence). The same sample was also studied in work on T cells expressing NK-cell markers. From that second work: According to the study, TCR beta repertoires originated from sorted CD3+CD56+NKG2C+, CD3+CD56+NKG2C- and CD3+CD56-NKG2C+ T cells. Four of the donors also had these clonotypes leading their CD3+CD56-NKG2C+ fraction.

Sequencing input: CD8+ T cells sorted from blood. The source of this sequence is a woman aged 18 to 35 in good health. The V gene is TRBV5-4, the J gene TRBJ1-1; D gene unclear. The CDR3: CASSLDYGLNTEAFF. The DNA for the CDR3 is TGTGCCAGCAGCTTGGACTATGGGCTGAACACTGAAGCTTTCTTT.